Following are 29 T cell receptor beta chains from one sample sequenced in a study of T cell changes during pregnancy in multiple sclerosis. Method: immunoSEQ multiplex PCR; TCRdb's copy keeps in-frame clones and lacks some. The sample includes over 50,000 clones, under 95% seen only once; the top ten take about 1.3%. The input for sequencing was peripheral blood, taken in the third trimester of pregnancy. These receptors were collected from a female donor in good health, enrolled as a control in a pregnancy study.

The CDR3 DNA follows: TGTGCCAGTAGGGACAGTGACTACAATGAGCAGTTCTTC. It yields the protein CASRDSDYNEQFF. V is TRBV27 and J is TRBJ2-1; 7 bases align to TRBD1. The CDR3 totals 13 residues. Unmatched junction bases numbered 5, after V lost 9 bases and J lost 3 bases. The germline V gene encodes CDR1 MNHEY and CDR2 SMNVEV (reference sequence).

V and J are TRBV4-2 and TRBJ2-7; 7 bases map to TRBD2. CDR1 and CDR2 (germline): LGHNA, YNFKEQ. With 5 bases clipped from V and 7 bases from J, the junction kept 8 bases outside the gene matches. The CDR3 is made up of 13 amino acids. The DNA for the CDR3 is TGTGCCAGCAGCGGGGGGGTAACGAGTGAGCAGTACTTC. Its translation: CASSGGVTSEQYF.

The V gene is TRBV5-1, the J gene TRBJ1-5, with D unclear. Germline CDR1 and CDR2: SGHRS and YFSETQ. The CDR3 is made up of 15 amino acids. V was trimmed by 0 bases and J by 3 bases, leaving 10 bases between them. The CDR3 sequence is CASSLVSGVNQPQHF. The CDR3 DNA reads TGCGCCAGCAGCTTGGTCTCCGGAGTCAATCAGCCCCAGCATTTT.

V usage is TRBV7-3 and J usage is TRBJ2-3; 11 bases line up with TRBD1. The J segment lost 2 bases and the V segment lost 4 bases, leaving 5 bases of the junction unmatched. The CDR3 has 16 residues. In germline, CDR1 is SGHTA, CDR2 FQGTGA. CDR3 protein: CASSSRTGGSTDTQYF. CDR3 DNA: TGTGCCAGCAGCTCCCGGACAGGGGGCTCCACAGATACGCAGTATTTT. Full variable domain (missing parts from reference TRBV7-3 and TRBJ2-3): GAGVSQTPSNKVTEKGKYVELRCDPISGHTALYWYRQSLGQGPEFLIYFQGTGAADDSGLPNDRFFAVRPEGSVSTLKIQRTERGDSAVYLCASSSRTGGSTDTQYFGPGTRLTVL.

The chain employs TRBV6-1 and TRBJ2-3; 9 bases are shared with TRBD2. The J segment lost 2 bases and the V segment lost 4 bases, leaving 7 bases of the junction unmatched. Germline-derived CDR1 and CDR2 are MNHNS and SASEGT. There are 16 residues in the CDR3. The CDR3 region has the DNA TGTGCCAGCAGTGTGTTGGCTAGCGGGGCCACAGATACGCAGTATTTT. This sequence encodes CASSVLASGATDTQYF.

This rearrangement joins TRBV4-2 to TRBJ1-3; D might be TRBD1 (5 bases). Trimming took 0 bases from V and 0 from J, leaving 12 bases between them. There are 17 residues in the CDR3. Germline values: CDR1 LGHNA, CDR2 YNFKEQ. In nucleotides, the CDR3 is TGTGCCAGCAGCCAAGATGGGGCGGGATACTCTGGAAACACCATATATTTT. It codes for CASSQDGAGYSGNTIYF.

The chain is built from TRBV7-9 and TRBJ1-3, with 8 bases lining up with TRBD1. CDR3 size: 14 residues. Per the germline V gene, CDR1 is SEHNR and CDR2 is FQNEAQ (reference sequence). Unmatched junction bases numbered 7, after V lost 3 bases and J lost 9 bases. CDR3 sequence: CASSFDTQGATIYF. The CDR3, as DNA: TGTGCCAGCAGCTTCGATACTCAGGGGGCCACCATATATTTT.

The V call is TRBV4-3, the J call TRBJ1-2; D possibly corresponds to TRBD1 (5 bases). Germline CDR1 is LGHNA and CDR2 is YSLEER. This CDR3 spans 14 amino acids. Trimming took 1 base from V and 2 from J, leaving 8 bases between them. The CDR3 sequence: CASSQGKGNYGYTF. Written as DNA, the CDR3 is TGCGCCAGCAGCCAAGGGAAGGGGAACTATGGCTACACCTTC.

Only one count was recorded for this clone. The rearrangement links TRBV11-2 to TRBJ2-3, with TRBD1 matching over 7 bases. The CDR3 runs to 16 residues. Germline CDR1 reads SGHAT; CDR2 reads FQNNGV. J was trimmed by 3 bases and V by 5 bases; bases with no gene match: 11. The CDR3 protein is CASSPTGASFTDTQYF. In DNA, the CDR3 is TGTGCCAGCAGCCCCACAGGGGCCTCCTTTACAGATACGCAGTATTTT. Together with reference TRBV11-2 and TRBJ2-3, the CDR3 gives the full variable domain: EAGVAQSPRYKIIEKRQSVAFWCNPISGHATLYWYQQILGQGPKLLIQFQNNGVVDDSQLPKDRFSAERLKGVDSTLKIQPAKLEDSAVYLCASSPTGASFTDTQYFGPGTRLTVL.

This clone has just one count. The CDR3 loop is CASRSPGQNNSPLHF. The CDR3 bases are TGTGCCAGCAGGTCACCGGGACAGAATAATTCACCCCTCCACTTT. The V call is TRBV28, the J call TRBJ1-6; TRBD1 matches at 7 bases. The CDR3 is 15 residues long. The V gene's germline CDR1 is MDHEN and CDR2 SYDVKM. After removal of 6 bases from V and 5 bases from J, the junction contained 7 bases not matched to a gene.

The V and J genes are TRBV14 and TRBJ2-3, with TRBD1 identical over 7 bases. This CDR3 has 17 amino acids. Germline-derived CDR1 and CDR2 are SGHDN and FVKESK. After removal of 4 bases from V and 0 bases from J, the junction contained 10 bases not matched to a gene. In DNA form, the CDR3 reads TGTGCCAGCAGCCGCGAGAGGACAGGTGCTAGCACAGATACGCAGTATTTT. This gives the protein CASSRERTGASTDTQYF.

The chain employs TRBV5-1 and TRBJ1-6; the match to TRBD1 covers 7 bases. This CDR3 is built from 15 residues. V gave up 4 bases and J gave up 8 bases; unmatched junction bases: 9. Looked up from germline, CDR1 is SGHRS and CDR2 is YFSETQ. CDR3 DNA sequence: TGCGCCAGCAGCGGGACGACAGGGCGCGATTCACCCCTCCACTTT. Amino acid sequence: CASSGTTGRDSPLHF.

Comment on this clone: One junction end disagrees with the germline gene, perhaps due to a read error. V gene TRBV28 combines with J gene TRBJ1-1, with a tentative D call TRBD1 (6 bases). The germline V gene encodes CDR1 MDHEN and CDR2 SYDVKM. The CDR3 is 11 amino acids. CDR3 bases: TGTGCCAGAGGAGAGGGACAAAAAAGGATCTTT. Protein product: CARGEGQKRIF.

This clone was seen a single time. The V gene is TRBV4-3, the J gene TRBJ2-1, with D hard to call. The CDR3 spans 14 residues. Germline V lookup: CDR1 LGHNA, CDR2 YSLEER. Between the trimmed V and J ends, which lost 0 bases and 2 bases, there was a span of 5 bases. The CDR3 reads CASSQETPYNEQFF. DNA of the CDR3: TGCGCCAGCAGCCAAGAGACTCCCTACAATGAGCAGTTCTTC.

The rearrangement joins TRBV6-1 to TRBJ1-1; D gene ambiguous. The V gene's germline CDR1 is MNHNS and CDR2 SASEGT. Trimming took off 5 bases at V and 3 bases at J, with 10 bases between the two ends. CDR3 size: 13 residues. The CDR3 is CASSPEVYTEAFF. CDR3 bases: TGTGCCAGCAGTCCAGAGGTTTACACTGAAGCTTTCTTT.

The V and J genes are TRBV7-8 and TRBJ1-5, with TRBD1 as a possible D gene (5 bases). Germline CDR1 is SGHVS and CDR2 is FQNEAQ. V was trimmed by 1 base and J by 1 base, leaving 8 bases between them. This CDR3 is 15 amino acids long. The CDR3 spells CASSLVQESNQPQHF. The CDR3 DNA reads TGTGCCAGCAGCTTAGTACAGGAGAGCAATCAGCCCCAGCATTTT.

V and J are TRBV7-9 and TRBJ1-1; weak D call: TRBD1 (5 bases). CDR1 and CDR2 (germline): SEHNR, FQNEAQ (reference sequence). This CDR3 is built from 15 residues. Trimming shortened V by 6 bases and J by 1 base, and 15 bases separated the two germline ends. The CDR3: CASSRVLTGNTEAFF. CDR3 coding DNA: TGTGCCAGCAGTCGGGTCCTTACAGGGAACACTGAAGCTTTCTTT.

This sequence joins TRBV6-5 and TRBJ1-2; 7 positions match TRBD1. This CDR3 comprises 15 residues. The V segment lost 7 bases and the J segment 4 bases; nucleotides outside the gene matches: 12. Germline CDR1 MNHEY, CDR2 SVGAGI. CDR3 loop: CASTQVGTAPYGYTF. CDR3 sequence (DNA): TGTGCCAGCACCCAAGTGGGGACAGCGCCCTATGGCTACACCTTC.

This rearrangement joins TRBV18 to TRBJ1-5; tentative D call: TRBD1 (6 bases). The CDR3 consists of 16 residues. Germline CDR1 KGHSH, CDR2 LQKENI. The V gene lost 2 bases and the J gene lost 0 bases, with 11 bases spanning the gap. CDR3 region: CASSPKGVYSNQPQHF. In DNA, the CDR3 is TGTGCCAGCTCACCAAAGGGGGTTTATAGCAATCAGCCCCAGCATTTT. Full variable domain (missing parts from reference TRBV18 and TRBJ1-5): NAGVMQNPRHLVRRRGQEARLRCSPMKGHSHVYWYRQLPEEGLKFMVYLQKENIIDESGMPKERFSAEFPKEGPSILRIQQVVRGDSAAYFCASSPKGVYSNQPQHFGDGTRLSIL.

This rearrangement joins TRBV6-4 to TRBJ2-3, with 8 bases matching TRBD2. CDR1 is MRHNA and CDR2 is SNTAGT in the germline V gene. V gave up 3 bases and J gave up 2 bases; unmatched junction bases: 10. This CDR3 has 17 residues. This CDR3 is CASSELSGGGTTDTQYF. CDR3 coding DNA: TGTGCCAGCAGTGAATTAAGCGGCGGGGGGACCACAGATACGCAGTATTTT.

This clone is termed medium-sized. V and J are TRBV7-9 and TRBJ2-1; 7 bases fit TRBD2. V shed 7 bases, J shed 7 bases, and the junction held 10 bases outside the gene matches. The germline V gene has CDR1 SEHNR and CDR2 FQNEAQ (reference sequence). There are 14 residues in the CDR3. CDR3 coding DNA: TGTGCCAGCAAAGAGGCGGGGGTAGCAAATGAGCAGTTCTTC. It codes for CASKEAGVANEQFF.

V gene TRBV10-2 combines with J gene TRBJ1-2; TRBD1 matches 8 bases. In germline, CDR1 is WSHSY, CDR2 SAAADI. The CDR3 sequence is 13 residues long. With 7 bases clipped from V and 0 bases from J, the junction kept 1 base outside the gene matches. CDR3 in amino acids: CASTDRANYGYTF. CDR3 nucleotide sequence: TGCGCCAGCACGGACAGGGCTAACTATGGCTACACCTTC.

The chain has TRBV19 and TRBJ2-2, with a possible D match to TRBD1 (5 bases). The CDR3 loop spans 15 amino acids. The germline V and J ends were trimmed by 3 bases and 0 bases, with 8 bases remaining between them. Germline V gene lookup returns CDR1 LNHDA and CDR2 SQIVND (reference sequence). The CDR3 nucleotides read TGTGCCAGTAGTATTACAGGAGCGAACACCGGGGAGCTGTTTTTT. Encoded protein: CASSITGANTGELFF.

The V call is TRBV6-1, the J call TRBJ1-5, with D uncertain. The CDR3 is 13 amino acids. Trimming stripped 3 bases from V and 0 bases from J, with 3 bases between. The germline V gene encodes CDR1 MNHNS and CDR2 SASEGT. The CDR3 region is CASSDNSNQPQHF. The CDR3, as DNA: TGTGCCAGCAGTGATAATAGCAATCAGCCCCAGCATTTT.

The chain has TRBV30 and TRBJ1-2, with TRBD1 identical over 7 bases. Looked up from germline, CDR1 is GTSNPN and CDR2 is SVGIG (reference sequence). CDR3 length: 12 residues. Unmatched junction bases numbered 5, after V lost 6 bases and J lost 4 bases. CDR3 DNA sequence: TGTGCCTGCCTACCAGGGGGCTATGGCTACACCTTC. Protein: CACLPGGYGYTF.

The chain recombines TRBV7-9 with TRBJ1-3; possibly TRBD1 for D (6 bases). Trimming stripped 6 bases from V and 7 bases from J, with 13 bases between. In germline, CDR1 is SEHNR, CDR2 FQNEAQ (reference sequence). This CDR3 region has 13 residues. The CDR3 reads CASRPGVRNTIYF. Written as DNA, the CDR3 is TGTGCCAGCAGGCCAGGGGTGCGGAACACCATATATTTT.

V gene TRBV5-6 combines with J gene TRBJ1-1; TRBD1 agrees at 8 bases. The V gene end was trimmed by 7 bases and the J gene end by 4 bases; junction bases not matched to a gene: 9. The germline V gene encodes CDR1 SGHDT and CDR2 YYEEEE. This CDR3 has 14 residues. The CDR3 region has the DNA TGTGCCAGCGCCCAAAAGGGACAGGTCACTGAAGCTTTCTTT. Translated: CASAQKGQVTEAFF.

For the CDR3, the DNA is TGTGCCAGCAGCCCAGACAGGGGCATGGGCACTGAAGCTTTCTTT. Amino acids: CASSPDRGMGTEAFF. This sequence joins TRBV7-2 and TRBJ1-1, with 8 positions matching TRBD1. V lost 5 bases to trimming and J lost 4 bases; unmatched junction nucleotides: 9. The CDR3 has 15 amino acids. Germline assignment: CDR1 SGHTA and CDR2 FQGNSA.

V gene TRBV4-2 combines with J gene TRBJ2-7; TRBD2 matches at 14 bases. There are 18 residues in the CDR3. Germline lookup yields CDR1 LGHNA and CDR2 YNFKEQ. V lost 1 base to trimming and J lost 3 bases; unmatched junction nucleotides: 8. The CDR3 coding sequence is TGTGCCAGCAGCCAAGGCCCCCGGACTAGCGGGGGGAACTACGAGCAGTACTTC. Translating gives CASSQGPRTSGGNYEQYF.